A selection of T cell receptor beta chains follows, all from one sample in a study of cytomegalovirus exposure and HLA in healthy donors. Only in-frame clones appear in the TCRdb table, and some are missing; sequencing was by immunoSEQ multiplex PCR. The sample contains 100,000 or so clones, 70% to 85% of which appear only once. Sequencing was done on a sample of PBMCs. The receptors here all came from a man between 18 and 29 years old in good health and CMV-seronegative. Both conserved end residues are part of each CDR3. The order of the fields is V gene, J gene, clone size, D gene, CDR3 protein, CDR3 DNA. A D gene is named only where the DNA matches it firmly. Size is omitted from some rows. Given values are once, few, many or a class for expanded clones.

TRBV5-1,TRBJ2-2,-,TRBD1,CASSHGQANTGELFF,TGCGCCAGCAGCCATGGACAGGCAAACACCGGGGAGCTGTTTTTT
TRBV29-1,TRBJ2-7,-,TRBD2,CSVGRERWGSYEQYF,TGCAGCGTTGGGCGGGAGCGGTGGGGATCCTACGAGCAGTACTTC
TRBV7-2,TRBJ2-7,-,-,CASSSTGGVPGDGNEQYF,TGTGCCAGCAGCTCGACCGGCGGGGTTCCGGGAGATGGCAACGAGCAGTACTTC
TRBV14,TRBJ2-7,-,-,CASSQDGGIPYEQYF,TGTGCCAGCAGCCAAGATGGGGGGATCCCTTACGAGCAGTACTTC
TRBV5-1,TRBJ2-1,-,TRBD2,CASSLELAGYNEQFF,TGCGCCAGCAGCTTGGAGCTAGCGGGATACAATGAGCAGTTCTTC
TRBV7-9,TRBJ2-1,few,TRBD2,CASRGIAGGRSNEQFF,TGTGCCAGCAGGGGGATAGCGGGAGGGAGATCAAATGAGCAGTTCTTC
TRBV5-1,TRBJ1-4,-,-,CASSTDKTNEKLFF,TGCGCCAGCAGCACGGACAAAACCAATGAAAAACTGTTTTTT
TRBV11-2,TRBJ1-1,-,-,CASSFLAGKTEAFF,TGTGCCAGCAGCTTCTTGGCGGGAAAAACTGAAGCTTTCTTT
TRBV30,TRBJ2-1,-,TRBD2,CAWRQGLAGGSYNEQFF,TGTGCCTGGAGGCAGGGCCTAGCGGGAGGTTCCTACAATGAGCAGTTCTTC
TRBV29-1,TRBJ1-2,-,TRBD1,CSVEYQQGARGYGYTF,TGCAGCGTTGAGTACCAGCAGGGGGCGCGGGGCTATGGCTACACCTTC
TRBV10-2,TRBJ2-7,-,-,CASSERHRDSGHEQYF,TGCGCCAGCAGTGAGCGGCACCGGGACTCAGGGCACGAGCAGTACTTC
TRBV9,TRBJ1-1,-,TRBD1,CASSVGQLNTEAFF,TGTGCCAGCAGCGTGGGACAGCTGAACACTGAAGCTTTCTTT
TRBV15,TRBJ2-3,-,-,CATSSLSSTDTQYF,TGTGCCACCAGCAGTTTATCTAGCACAGATACGCAGTATTTT
TRBV15,TRBJ1-2,-,TRBD1,CATSRPGQLNYGYTF,TGTGCCACCAGCAGACCGGGACAGCTGAACTATGGCTACACCTTC
TRBV7-2,TRBJ2-6,-,-,CASSLTFVFSGANVLTF,TGTGCCAGCAGCTTAACATTTGTGTTTTCTGGGGCCAACGTCCTGACTTTC
TRBV5-4,TRBJ1-1,-,TRBD1,CASSRTGNTEAFF,TGTGCCAGCAGCCGGACAGGAAACACTGAAGCTTTCTTT
TRBV6-5,TRBJ2-5,-,TRBD1,CASSRQGMYQETQYF,TGTGCCAGCAGTCGACAGGGGATGTACCAAGAGACCCAGTACTTC
TRBV2,TRBJ1-4,-,TRBD1,CASSWDRGSVNEKLFF,TGTGCCAGCAGTTGGGACAGGGGGTCAGTGAATGAAAAACTGTTTTTT
TRBV15,TRBJ2-7,-,TRBD1,CATRRTGGFYEQYF,TGTGCCACCCGTAGGACAGGGGGCTTCTACGAGCAGTACTTC
TRBV5-1,TRBJ1-1,-,TRBD1,CASSRGGRGVFF,TGCGCCAGCAGCCGCGGCGGCAGGGGGGTTTTCTTT
TRBV6-5,TRBJ2-7,-,-,CASSYALHGVGEQYF,TGTGCCAGCAGTTACGCCCTCCACGGAGTCGGCGAGCAGTACTTC
TRBV7-6,TRBJ2-7,-,TRBD1,CASSLDDRGREQYF,TGTGCCAGCAGCTTAGACGACAGGGGACGAGAGCAGTACTTC
TRBV5-1,TRBJ1-4,-,TRBD1,CASSLGQGFGGNEKLFF,TGCGCCAGCAGCCTGGGACAGGGATTTGGTGGAAATGAAAAACTGTTTTTT
TRBV13,TRBJ2-7,-,-,CASSLGTRYEQYF,TGTGCCAGCAGCCTCGGGACACGCTACGAGCAGTACTTC
TRBV29-1,TRBJ2-5,-,-,CSVAQTQETQYF,TGCAGCGTTGCACAGACCCAAGAGACCCAGTACTTC
TRBV30,TRBJ1-1,-,TRBD1,CAWGRIKGTGSSAEAFF,TGTGCCTGGGGAAGGATAAAAGGGACAGGCTCCTCGGCTGAAGCTTTCTTT
TRBV7-8,TRBJ1-5,-,-,CASSFRGGSNQPQHF,TGTGCCAGCAGCTTCCGGGGGGGGAGCAATCAGCCCCAGCATTTT
TRBV2,TRBJ2-3,-,TRBD2,CASSEGGLAGDTQYF,TGTGCCAGCAGTGAGGGGGGACTAGCGGGGGATACGCAGTATTTT
TRBV28,TRBJ2-5,-,TRBD1,CASSFMGTGTETQYF,TGTGCCAGCAGTTTTATGGGGACAGGGACAGAGACCCAGTACTTC
TRBV9,TRBJ1-1,-,-,CASSGRYSNTEAFF,TGTGCCAGCAGCGGGAGGTATAGTAACACTGAAGCTTTCTTT
TRBV19,TRBJ2-7,-,-,CASSINQGSYEQYF,TGTGCCAGTAGTATTAACCAGGGATCCTACGAGCAGTACTTC
TRBV25-1,TRBJ2-7,-,-,CASSDRYEQYF,TGTGCCAGCAGTGACAGGTACGAGCAGTACTTC
TRBV5-4,TRBJ2-7,few,TRBD2,CASSISGRRNYEQYF,TGTGCCAGCAGCATTAGCGGGAGGAGAAACTACGAGCAGTACTTC
TRBV5-1,TRBJ1-1,-,TRBD1,CASSPQGAGVTEAFF,TGCGCCAGCAGCCCTCAGGGGGCGGGGGTCACTGAAGCTTTCTTT
TRBV5-6,TRBJ2-3,-,-,CASSPDGRDTQYF,TGTGCCAGCAGCCCCGACGGGAGAGATACGCAGTATTTT
TRBV10-3,TRBJ2-3,-,TRBD2,CAISETSGSTDTQYF,TGTGCCATCAGTGAGACTAGCGGGAGCACAGATACGCAGTATTTT
TRBV11-3,TRBJ2-1,-,-,CASSLGLAASSYNEQFF,TGTGCCAGCAGCTTAGGTCTAGCTGCTAGCTCCTACAATGAGCAGTTCTTC
TRBV14,TRBJ2-1,-,TRBD2,CASREGGGASYNEQFF,TGTGCCAGCCGGGAGGGAGGCGGGGCTTCCTACAATGAGCAGTTCTTC
TRBV2,TRBJ2-3,-,TRBD2,CASRNSGLAGTDTQYF,TGTGCCAGCAGGAATTCGGGACTAGCGGGCACAGATACGCAGTATTTT
TRBV2,TRBJ2-1,-,-,CASSANWLGFDEQFF,TGTGCCAGCAGTGCAAATTGGCTAGGATTCGATGAGCAGTTCTTC
TRBV29-1,TRBJ1-1,-,TRBD1,CSTWTGREAFF,TGCAGCACGTGGACAGGGAGGGAAGCTTTCTTT
TRBV7-2,TRBJ2-7,-,-,CASSLIPGEQYF,TGTGCCAGCAGCTTAATCCCCGGCGAGCAGTACTTC
TRBV28,TRBJ2-7,-,-,CASSLWGREQYF,TGTGCCAGCAGTTTATGGGGCCGGGAGCAGTACTTC
TRBV5-6,TRBJ2-7,-,-,CASSASGARASEQYF,TGTGCCAGCAGCGCCTCCGGTGCCAGGGCTTCCGAGCAGTACTTC
TRBV6-6,TRBJ1-1,-,TRBD1,CASSYLPGQGNTEAFF,TGTGCCAGCAGTTACCTACCGGGACAGGGGAACACTGAAGCTTTCTTT
TRBV23-1,TRBJ1-1,-,-,CASSFGLNLPEAFF,TGCGCCAGCAGTTTTGGCCTGAACCTCCCTGAAGCTTTCTTT
TRBV7-3,TRBJ1-1,-,-,CASSLLTSAEGAFF,TGTGCCAGCAGCTTACTGACGTCAGCCGAGGGAGCTTTCTTT
TRBV7-3,TRBJ1-2,-,-,CASSLQGGSYGYTF,TGTGCCAGCAGCCTGCAAGGAGGGTCCTATGGCTACACCTTC
TRBV19,TRBJ2-3,-,-,CASSMRPVRSPDTQYF,TGTGCCAGTAGTATGAGGCCCGTGAGGTCCCCAGATACGCAGTATTTT